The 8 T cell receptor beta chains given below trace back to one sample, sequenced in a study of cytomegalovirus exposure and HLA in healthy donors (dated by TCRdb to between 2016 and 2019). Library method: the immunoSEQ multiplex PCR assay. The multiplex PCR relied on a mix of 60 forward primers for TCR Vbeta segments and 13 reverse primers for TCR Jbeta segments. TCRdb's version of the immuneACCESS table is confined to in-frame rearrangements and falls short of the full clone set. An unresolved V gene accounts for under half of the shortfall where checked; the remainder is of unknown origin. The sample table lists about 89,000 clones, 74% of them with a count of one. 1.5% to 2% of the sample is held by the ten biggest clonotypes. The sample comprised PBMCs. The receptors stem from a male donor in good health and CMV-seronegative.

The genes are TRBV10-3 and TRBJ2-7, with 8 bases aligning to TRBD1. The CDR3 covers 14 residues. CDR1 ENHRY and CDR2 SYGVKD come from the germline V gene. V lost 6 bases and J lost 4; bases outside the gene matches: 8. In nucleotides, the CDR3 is TGTGCCATCAGGCTACAAACAGGGGGATACGAGCAGTACTTC. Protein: CAIRLQTGGYEQYF.

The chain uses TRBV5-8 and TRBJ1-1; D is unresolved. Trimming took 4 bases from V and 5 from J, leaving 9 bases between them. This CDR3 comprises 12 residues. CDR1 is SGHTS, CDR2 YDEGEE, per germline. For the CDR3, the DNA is TGTGCCAGCAGCACCGGGTGGACTGAAGCTTTCTTT. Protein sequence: CASSTGWTEAFF.

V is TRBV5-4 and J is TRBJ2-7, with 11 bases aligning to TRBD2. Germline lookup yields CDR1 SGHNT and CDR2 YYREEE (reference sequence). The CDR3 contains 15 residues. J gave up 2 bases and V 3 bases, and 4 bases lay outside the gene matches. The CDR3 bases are TGTGCCAGCAGCTCGATAGCGGGAGGGACCTACGAGCAGTACTTC. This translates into CASSSIAGGTYEQYF.

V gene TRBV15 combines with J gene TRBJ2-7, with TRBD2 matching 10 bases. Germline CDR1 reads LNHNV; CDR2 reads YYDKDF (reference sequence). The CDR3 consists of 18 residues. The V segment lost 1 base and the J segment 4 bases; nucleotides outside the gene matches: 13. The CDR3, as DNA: TGTGCCACCAGCAGAGCCGGCCTAGCGGGAGCGGGGGCATACGAGCAGTACTTC. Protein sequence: CATSRAGLAGAGAYEQYF.

DNA of the CDR3: TGTGCCAGCAGCTCCAGGGGATTGAACACTGAAGCTTTCTTT. Encoded protein: CASSSRGLNTEAFF. The chain is built from TRBV5-4 and TRBJ1-1; the D gene is possibly TRBD1 (6 bases). Trimming pared 3 bases from V and 0 bases from J, leaving 9 bases between. Looked up from germline, CDR1 is SGHNT and CDR2 is YYREEE (reference sequence). CDR3 length: 14 residues.

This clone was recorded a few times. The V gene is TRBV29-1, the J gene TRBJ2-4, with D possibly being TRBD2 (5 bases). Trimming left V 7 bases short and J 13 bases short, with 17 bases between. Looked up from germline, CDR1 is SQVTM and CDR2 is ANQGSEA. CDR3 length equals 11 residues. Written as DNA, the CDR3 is TGCAGCGCCCCCGTGGGTAGCGCACAGTACTTC. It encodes CSAPVGSAQYF.

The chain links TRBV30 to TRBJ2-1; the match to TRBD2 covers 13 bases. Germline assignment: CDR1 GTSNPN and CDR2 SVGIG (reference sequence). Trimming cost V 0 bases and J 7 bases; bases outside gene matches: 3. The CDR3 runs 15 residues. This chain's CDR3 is CAWSVGLAGVNEQFF. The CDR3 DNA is TGTGCCTGGAGTGTAGGACTAGCGGGAGTTAATGAGCAGTTCTTC.

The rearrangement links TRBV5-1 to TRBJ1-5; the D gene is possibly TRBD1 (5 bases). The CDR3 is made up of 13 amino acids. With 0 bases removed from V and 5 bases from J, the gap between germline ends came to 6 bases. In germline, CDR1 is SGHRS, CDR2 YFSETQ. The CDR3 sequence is CASSLAGDQPQHF. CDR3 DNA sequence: TGCGCCAGCAGCTTGGCGGGGGATCAGCCCCAGCATTTT.